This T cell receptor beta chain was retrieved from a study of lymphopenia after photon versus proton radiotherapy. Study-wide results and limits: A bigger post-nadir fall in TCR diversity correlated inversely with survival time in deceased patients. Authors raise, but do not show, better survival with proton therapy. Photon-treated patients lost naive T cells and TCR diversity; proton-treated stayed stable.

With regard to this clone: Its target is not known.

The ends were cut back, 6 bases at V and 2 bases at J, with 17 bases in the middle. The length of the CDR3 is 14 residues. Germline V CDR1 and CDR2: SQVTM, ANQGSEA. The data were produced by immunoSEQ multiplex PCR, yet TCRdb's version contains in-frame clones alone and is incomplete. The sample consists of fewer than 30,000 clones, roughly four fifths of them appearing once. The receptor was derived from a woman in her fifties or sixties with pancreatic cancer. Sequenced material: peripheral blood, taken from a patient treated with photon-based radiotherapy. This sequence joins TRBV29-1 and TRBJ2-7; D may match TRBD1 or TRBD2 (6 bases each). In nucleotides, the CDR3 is TGCAGCGTCGACCGAGGGGGACTCCCCTACGAGCAGTACTTC. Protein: CSVDRGGLPYEQYF.